The rows below give T cell receptor beta chains drawn from one sample of a study of CD8+CD57+ T cells in acquired aplastic anemia. Each CDR3 protein is one row after TCRdb ran MiXCR on the reads. The sample has roughly 180,000 distinct CDR3 sequences; approximately 45% are singletons. The material sequenced was sorted CD4+, CD8+, or CD8+CD57+ T cells (not recorded which) from PBMCs. The receptors stem from a human donor in good health. The CDR3 runs from the conserved cysteine through the conserved F or W. The D gene is left open where the match is weak. Size is omitted from some rows. Given values are once, few, many or a class for expanded clones.

J: TRBJ2-3
D: -
V: TRBV25-1
size: -
CDR3: CASSDRYRDQGTQYF
DNA: TGTGCCAGCAGTGATCGTTACCGGGACCAGGGTACGCAGTATTTT

J: TRBJ2-1
D: -
V: TRBV14
size: -
CDR3: CASSSPEGGYNEQFF
DNA: TGTGCCAGCAGCTCTCCAGAGGGGGGCTACAATGAGCAGTTCTTC

J: TRBJ2-2
D: TRBD1
V: TRBV6-1
size: few
CDR3: CASSETGGDTGELFF
DNA: TGTGCCAGCAGTGAGACAGGGGGGGACACCGGGGAGCTGTTTTTT

J: TRBJ2-1
D: -
V: TRBV18
size: few
CDR3: CASSLGGHNEQFF
DNA: TGTGCCAGCTCACTCGGGGGTCACAATGAGCAGTTCTTC

J: TRBJ2-7
D: TRBD2
V: TRBV11-2
size: -
CDR3: CASSPSGTSGISVVEQYF
DNA: TGTGCCAGCAGCCCCTCCGGGACTAGCGGGATCTCAGTAGTCGAGCAGTACTTC

J: TRBJ2-3
D: TRBD2
V: TRBV7-8
size: -
CDR3: CASSLVASGGTDTQYF
DNA: TGTGCCAGCAGCTTAGTAGCTAGCGGGGGCACAGATACGCAGTATTTT

J: TRBJ1-2
D: -
V: TRBV24-1
size: -
CDR3: CATSDLSGSGYTF
DNA: TGTGCCACCAGTGATTTGTCAGGCTCCGGCTACACCTTC

J: TRBJ1-1
D: -
V: TRBV12-3/TRBV12-4
size: many
CDR3: CASSSETEAFF
DNA: TGTGCCAGCAGTTCCGAAACTGAAGCTTTCTTT

J: TRBJ2-3
D: -
V: TRBV20-1
size: -
CDR3: CSARKGGTQYF
DNA: TGCAGTGCTAGAAAGGGGGGTACGCAGTATTTT

J: TRBJ2-5
D: -
V: TRBV19
size: few
CDR3: CAAGETQYF
DNA: TGTGCGGCGGGGGAGACCCAGTACTTC

J: TRBJ1-2
D: -
V: TRBV29-1
size: -
CDR3: CSVRDAYGYTF
DNA: TGCAGCGTAAGGGATGCCTATGGCTACACCTTC

J: TRBJ1-1
D: -
V: TRBV2
size: -
CDR3: CASSVAKTNTEAFF
DNA: TGTGCCAGCAGTGTCGCGAAGACCAACACTGAAGCTTTCTTT

J: TRBJ2-1
D: -
V: TRBV20-1
size: -
CDR3: CSAVDYNEQFF
DNA: TGCAGTGCTGTGGACTACAATGAGCAGTTCTTC

J: TRBJ2-1
D: -
V: TRBV7-6
size: -
CDR3: CASTLSGDGNNEQFF
DNA: TGTGCCAGCACCCTTAGTGGGGACGGGAACAATGAGCAGTTCTTC

J: TRBJ1-2
D: -
V: TRBV10-3
size: -
CDR3: CAISVEGNYGYTF
DNA: TGTGCCATCAGTGTTGAGGGGAACTATGGCTACACCTTC

J: TRBJ2-3
D: TRBD2
V: TRBV4-2
size: -
CDR3: CASSQERGVGTPSTDTQYF
DNA: TGTGCCAGCAGCCAAGAGCGGGGGGTCGGGACCCCTAGCACAGATACGCAGTATTTT

J: TRBJ2-2
D: -
V: TRBV7-3
size: once
CDR3: CASSFLARGRGTGELFF
DNA: TGTGCCAGCAGCTTCTTGGCTAGGGGGCGGGGCACCGGGGAGCTGTTTTTT